This entry describes one T cell receptor (beta chain). Its antigen remains unidentified. The data stem from a study of cytomegalovirus exposure and HLA in healthy donors. General study findings and limits: Reportedly, a later analysis found an Asian-associated ancestry cluster had fewer N-insertions than the approximately 670-donor mean.

Germline V gene data show CDR1 as SGHTS and CDR2 as YDEGEE. The CDR3 spans 17 residues. Trimming cost V 4 bases and J 7 bases, with 24 bases left between them. Primers for the PCR totalled 60 Vbeta and 13 Jbeta. Clones were read by immunoSEQ multiplex PCR, and TCRdb kept only the in-frame ones, dropping some. The sample lists about 120,000 clones; approximately 80% were seen once. The chain couples TRBV5-8 to TRBJ1-5; a possible D gene is TRBD1 (6 bases). This clonotype was obtained from a woman between 18 and 29 years old in good health and CMV-seronegative. Sequences were obtained from PBMCs. DNA for the CDR3: TGTGCCAGCAGCCCCCTGTTCGTACAGGGCGGACGACAGCCCCAGCATTTT. It is translated as CASSPLFVQGGRQPQHF.